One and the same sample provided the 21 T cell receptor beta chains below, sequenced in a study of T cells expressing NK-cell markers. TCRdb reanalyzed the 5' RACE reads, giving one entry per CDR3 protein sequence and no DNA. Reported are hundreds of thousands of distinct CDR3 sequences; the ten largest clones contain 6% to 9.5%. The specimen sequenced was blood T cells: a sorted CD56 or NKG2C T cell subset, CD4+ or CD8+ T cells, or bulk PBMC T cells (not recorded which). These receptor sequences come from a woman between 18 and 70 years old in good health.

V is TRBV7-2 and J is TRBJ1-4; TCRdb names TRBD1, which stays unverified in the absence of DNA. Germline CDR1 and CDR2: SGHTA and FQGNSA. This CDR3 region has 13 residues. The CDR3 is CASSWAENEKLFF. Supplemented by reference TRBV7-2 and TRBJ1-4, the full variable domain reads GAGVSQSPSNKVTEKGKDVELRCDPISGHTALYWYRQSLGQGLEFLIYFQGNSAPDKSGLPSDRFSAERTGGSVSTLTIQRTQQEDSAVYLCASSWAENEKLFFGSGTQLSVL.

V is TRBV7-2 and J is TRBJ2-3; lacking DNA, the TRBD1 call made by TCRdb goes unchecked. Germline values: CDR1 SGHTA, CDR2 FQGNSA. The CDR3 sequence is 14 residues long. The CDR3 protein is CASSISRGTDTQYF.

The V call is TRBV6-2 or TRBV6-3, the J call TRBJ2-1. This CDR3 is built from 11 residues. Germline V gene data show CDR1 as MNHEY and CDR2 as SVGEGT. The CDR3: CASFWRNEQFF.

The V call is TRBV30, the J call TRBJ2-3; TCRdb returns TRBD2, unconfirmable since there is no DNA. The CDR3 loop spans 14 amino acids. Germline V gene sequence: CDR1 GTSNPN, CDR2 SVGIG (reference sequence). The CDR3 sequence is CACPRAGSTDTQYF.

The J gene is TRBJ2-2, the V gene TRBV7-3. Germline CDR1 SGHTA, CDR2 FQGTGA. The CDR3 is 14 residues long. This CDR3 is CASSADPNTGELFF.

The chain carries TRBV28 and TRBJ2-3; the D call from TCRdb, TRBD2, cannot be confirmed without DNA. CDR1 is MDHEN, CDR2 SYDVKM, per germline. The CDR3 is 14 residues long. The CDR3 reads CASTSGDSTDTQYF.

The CDR3 region is CASSYSSAGSTEAFF. The V call is TRBV6-2 or TRBV6-3, the J call TRBJ1-1. Germline V gene lookup returns CDR1 MNHEY and CDR2 SVGEGT. The CDR3 extends over 15 amino acids.

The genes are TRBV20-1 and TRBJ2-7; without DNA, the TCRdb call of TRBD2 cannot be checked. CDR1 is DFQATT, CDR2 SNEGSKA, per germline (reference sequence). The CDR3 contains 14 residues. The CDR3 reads CSAGRSGSRGEQYF.

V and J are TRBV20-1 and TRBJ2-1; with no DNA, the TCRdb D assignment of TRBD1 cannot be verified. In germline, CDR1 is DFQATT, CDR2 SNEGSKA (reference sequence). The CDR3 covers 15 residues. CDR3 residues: CSAYNPEGPANEQFF.

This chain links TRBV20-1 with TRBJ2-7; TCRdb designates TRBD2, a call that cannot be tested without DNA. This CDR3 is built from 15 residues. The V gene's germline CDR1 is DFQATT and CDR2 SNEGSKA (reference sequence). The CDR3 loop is CSATDLASNPYEQYF.

The CDR3 region is CSARGSWGDTEAFF. The chain is built from TRBV20-1 and TRBJ1-1; TCRdb returns TRBD1, unconfirmable since there is no DNA. There are 14 residues in the CDR3. CDR1 and CDR2 (germline): DFQATT, SNEGSKA (reference sequence).

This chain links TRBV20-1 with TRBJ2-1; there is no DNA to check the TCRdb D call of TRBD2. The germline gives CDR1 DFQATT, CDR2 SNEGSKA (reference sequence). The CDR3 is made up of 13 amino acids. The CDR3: CSASSSGFGEQFF.

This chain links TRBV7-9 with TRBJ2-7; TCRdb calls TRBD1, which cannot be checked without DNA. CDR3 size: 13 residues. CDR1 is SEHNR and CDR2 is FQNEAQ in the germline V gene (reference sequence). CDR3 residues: CASSAPGSYEQYF.

This chain's CDR3 is CASSFIAEAYEQYF. The chain uses TRBV27 and TRBJ2-7; TCRdb indicates TRBD2, and absent DNA this call remains unverified. CDR3 length equals 14 residues. In germline, CDR1 is MNHEY, CDR2 SMNVEV (reference sequence).

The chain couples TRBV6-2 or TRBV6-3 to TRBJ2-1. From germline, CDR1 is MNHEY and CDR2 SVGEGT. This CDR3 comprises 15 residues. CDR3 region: CASSLISGVYNEQFF.

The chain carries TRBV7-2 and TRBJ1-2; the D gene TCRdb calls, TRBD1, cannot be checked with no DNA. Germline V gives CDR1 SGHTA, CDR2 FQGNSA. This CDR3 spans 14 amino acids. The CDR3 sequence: CASSLEYRGGGYTF.

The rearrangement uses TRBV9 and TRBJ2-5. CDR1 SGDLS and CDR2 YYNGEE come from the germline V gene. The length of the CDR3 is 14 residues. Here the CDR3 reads CASSVEPNQETQYF.

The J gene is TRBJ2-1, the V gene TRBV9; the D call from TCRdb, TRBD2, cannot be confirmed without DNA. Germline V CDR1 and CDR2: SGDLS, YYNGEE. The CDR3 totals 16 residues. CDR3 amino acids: CASSASTSMRGNEQFF.

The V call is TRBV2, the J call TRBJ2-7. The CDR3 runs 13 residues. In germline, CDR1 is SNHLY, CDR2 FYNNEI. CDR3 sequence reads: CASSDVGSYEQYF.

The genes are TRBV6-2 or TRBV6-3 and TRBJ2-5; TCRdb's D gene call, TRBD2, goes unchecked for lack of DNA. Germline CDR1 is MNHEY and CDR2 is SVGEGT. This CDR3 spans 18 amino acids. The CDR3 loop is CASSYGSGRPENQETQYF.

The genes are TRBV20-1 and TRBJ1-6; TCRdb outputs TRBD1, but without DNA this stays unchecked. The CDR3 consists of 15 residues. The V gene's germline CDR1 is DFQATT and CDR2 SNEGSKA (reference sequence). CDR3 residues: CSAGDGSSYNSPLHF.